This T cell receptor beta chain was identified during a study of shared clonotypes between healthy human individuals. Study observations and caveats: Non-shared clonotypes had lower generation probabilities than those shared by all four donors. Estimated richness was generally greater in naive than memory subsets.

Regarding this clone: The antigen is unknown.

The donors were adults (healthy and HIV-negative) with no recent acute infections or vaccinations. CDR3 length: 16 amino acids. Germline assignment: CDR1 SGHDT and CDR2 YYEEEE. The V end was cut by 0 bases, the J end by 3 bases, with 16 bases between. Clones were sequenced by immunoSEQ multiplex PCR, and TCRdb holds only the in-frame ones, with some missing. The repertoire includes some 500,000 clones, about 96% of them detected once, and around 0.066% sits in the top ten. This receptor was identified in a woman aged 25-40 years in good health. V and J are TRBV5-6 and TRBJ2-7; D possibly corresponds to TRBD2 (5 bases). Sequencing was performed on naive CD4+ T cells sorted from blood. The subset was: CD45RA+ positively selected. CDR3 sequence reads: CASSLGSRAYNYEQYF. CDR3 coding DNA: TGTGCCAGCAGCTTGGGTTCGAGGGCTTATAACTACGAGCAGTACTTC.